Below, 30 T cell receptor beta chains from the same sample are listed, as sequenced in a study of cytomegalovirus exposure and HLA in healthy donors. Researchers ran the PCR with 60 Vbeta and 13 Jbeta primers. Profiling relied on immunoSEQ multiplex PCR, and the TCRdb table lists in-frame clones only, not all of them. Among 65,000 or so clones, almost 80% were seen once, and the ten largest hold under 3%. The sequenced sample was PBMCs. The receptors stem from a girl aged 5-17 years in good health and CMV-seropositive.

This clone was detected only a few times. The chain employs TRBV29-1 and TRBJ1-3; D ambiguous. Germline V CDR1 and CDR2: SQVTM, ANQGSEA. V was cut by 6 bases and J by 3 bases, with 9 bases left in between. The CDR3 runs 12 residues. The CDR3 loop reads CSVGGDGNTIYF. CDR3 sequence (DNA): TGCAGCGTCGGAGGAGATGGAAACACCATATATTTT.

This chain uses TRBV6-4 with TRBJ2-6; possible D gene TRBD1, 6 bases. Germline V gives CDR1 MRHNA, CDR2 SNTAGT. The V end lost 3 bases, the J end lost 3 bases, and 15 bases lay between the germline ends. This CDR3 has 17 residues. The DNA for the CDR3 is TGTGCCAGCAGTGATCGTCCAGGGGAAAGTGGGGCCAACGTCCTGACTTTC. Translating it yields CASSDRPGESGANVLTF.

This chain connects TRBV6-5 to TRBJ2-7; tentatively, D is TRBD2 (5 bases). Trimming pared 11 bases from V and 2 bases from J, leaving 22 bases between. CDR1 and CDR2 from the germline V gene are MNHEY and SVGAGI. The CDR3 is 15 amino acids. CDR3 DNA: TGTGCCGTCGGCACCGAACAGCGGCTGACCTACGAGCAGTACTTC. This codes for CAVGTEQRLTYEQYF.

This clone was counted only a few times. This rearrangement joins TRBV18 to TRBJ1-5, with 7 bases matching TRBD1. The CDR3 covers 17 residues. Trimming cost V 4 bases and J 0 bases; bases outside gene matches: 9. Germline lookup yields CDR1 KGHSH and CDR2 LQKENI. The CDR3 sequence is CASSRNRGGYSNQPQHF. The CDR3 nucleotides read TGTGCCAGCTCACGAAACAGGGGCGGTTATAGCAATCAGCCCCAGCATTTT.

The J gene is TRBJ2-2, the V gene TRBV10-3; D is possibly TRBD2 (5 bases). The CDR3 contains 19 residues. V was pared by 0 bases and J by 0 bases, with 17 bases between. Germline CDR1 ENHRY, CDR2 SYGVKD. CDR3 in DNA: TGTGCCATCAGTGAGTCAGGCGGGCAGAGCCAATCGAACACCGGGGAGCTGTTTTTT. Translation: CAISESGGQSQSNTGELFF.

This chain connects TRBV5-1 to TRBJ1-2; 7 bases fit TRBD1. The CDR3 is 14 residues long. In germline, CDR1 is SGHRS, CDR2 YFSETQ. Trimming at V came to 3 bases and at J to 3 bases, leaving 5 bases not matched to a gene. The CDR3 sequence is CASSWEGTDYGYTF. CDR3 nucleotides: TGCGCCAGCAGCTGGGAAGGGACAGACTATGGCTACACCTTC.

The chain couples TRBV19 to TRBJ1-1; no firm D call. This CDR3 is 13 amino acids long. CDR1 and CDR2 from the germline V gene are LNHDA and SQIVND (reference sequence). Deletions cut 1 base from V and 5 bases from J, with 8 bases between. The CDR3 region is CASSIVAETEAFF. CDR3 bases: TGTGCCAGTAGTATAGTTGCGGAGACTGAAGCTTTCTTT.

The CDR3 region has the DNA TGTGCCAGCAGCCGAATGTCTTTACGTTCACGACAGGGAGGTCATGATGAAGCTTTCTTT. This codes for CASSRMSLRSRQGGHDEAFF. V is TRBV5-4 and J is TRBJ1-1; 7 bases align to TRBD1. CDR1 and CDR2 from the germline V gene are SGHNT and YYREEE (reference sequence). The CDR3 runs to 20 residues. The V segment lost 4 bases and the J segment 7 bases; nucleotides outside the gene matches: 28.

This clone has only one observation. This chain links TRBV11-2 with TRBJ1-1; 7 positions agree with TRBD1. This CDR3 comprises 17 residues. Germline CDR1 SGHAT, CDR2 FQNNGV. V lost 1 base to trimming and J lost 7 bases; unmatched junction nucleotides: 15. The CDR3 DNA reads as TGTGCCAGCAGCTTAGGATCGACAGGGTTTTATGGGCGTGAAGCTTTCTTT. Translated, it gives CASSLGSTGFYGREAFF.

This clone was seen just once. The CDR3 coding sequence is TGTGCCTGTCAGGTGCAGGGCAGCTATGGCTACACCTTC. Its protein is CACQVQGSYGYTF. The chain uses TRBV28 and TRBJ1-2, with D maybe TRBD1 (5 bases). The CDR3 consists of 13 residues. The germline gives CDR1 MDHEN, CDR2 SYDVKM. V was shortened by 11 bases and J by 4 bases, with 17 bases between the two germline ends.

The count of this clone is one. The chain uses TRBV13 and TRBJ1-3; D not certain. CDR1 PRHDT and CDR2 FYEKMQ come from the germline V gene (reference sequence). The V gene lost 5 bases and the J gene lost 2 bases, with 13 bases spanning the gap. CDR3 length equals 15 residues. The CDR3 reads CASSPPRRPGNTIYF. CDR3 coding DNA: TGTGCCAGCAGCCCTCCTCGGAGGCCTGGAAACACCATATATTTT. Complete variable domain (other parts from reference TRBV13 and TRBJ1-3): AAGVIQSPRHLIKEKRETATLKCYPIPRHDTVYWYQQGPGQDPQFLISFYEKMQSDKGSIPDRFSAQQFSDYHSELNMSSLELGDSALYFCASSPPRRPGNTIYFGEGSWLTVV.

This clone was recorded only once. The V gene is TRBV28, the J gene TRBJ1-6; 8 bases are shared with TRBD1. The CDR3 loop spans 17 amino acids. V dropped 1 base and J dropped 7; count of bases not matched to a gene: 9. The germline V gene has CDR1 MDHEN and CDR2 SYDVKM. CDR3 nucleotides: TGTGCCAGCAGTTTATCGGGACAGGTTTCTGCAAATTCACCCCTCCACTTT. This translates into CASSLSGQVSANSPLHF.

The chain employs TRBV7-9 and TRBJ2-1; 10 positions agree with TRBD1. V shed 5 bases, J shed 5 bases, and the junction held 3 bases outside the gene matches. The CDR3 sequence is 14 residues long. The V gene's germline CDR1 is SEHNR and CDR2 FQNEAQ (reference sequence). The CDR3 loop reads CASSRDRGNNEQFF. The DNA for the CDR3 is TGTGCCAGCAGCAGGGACAGGGGCAACAATGAGCAGTTCTTC. The full variable domain, rest sourced from reference TRBV7-9 and TRBJ2-1, is DTGVSQNPRHKITKRGQNVTFRCDPISEHNRLYWYRQTLGQGPEFLTYFQNEAQLEKSRLLSDRFSAERPKGSFSTLEIQRTEQGDSAMYLCASSRDRGNNEQFFGPGTRLTVL.

V gene TRBV29-1 combines with J gene TRBJ2-7, with 10 nucleotides matching TRBD1. V lost 0 bases, J lost 3 bases, and 2 bases stayed unmatched. Germline CDR1 is SQVTM and CDR2 is ANQGSEA. The CDR3 is 14 amino acids. The CDR3 bases are TGCAGCGTTGAAGATCGGGACAGGGGCTACGAGCAGTACTTC. Encoded protein: CSVEDRDRGYEQYF.

The gene calls are TRBV27 and TRBJ1-2; D perhaps matches TRBD1 (6 bases). V gave up 5 bases and J gave up 6 bases, with 7 bases separating them. Germline V gene lookup returns CDR1 MNHEY and CDR2 SMNVEV (reference sequence). The CDR3 is made up of 11 amino acids. CDR3 in DNA: TGTGCCAGCAGTACAGGGCATGGCTACACCTTC. Translation: CASSTGHGYTF.

A few counts support this clone. This chain joins TRBV6-5 and TRBJ1-1; TRBD1 matches 9 bases. V was pared by 6 bases and J by 1 base, with 3 bases of the junction left unmatched. Germline-derived CDR1 and CDR2 are MNHEY and SVGAGI. CDR3 length: 14 amino acids. CDR3: CASRRTGENTEAFF. CDR3 coding DNA: TGTGCCAGCAGACGGACAGGGGAGAACACTGAAGCTTTCTTT.

The rearrangement links TRBV4-1 to TRBJ1-6; D may be TRBD1 (6 bases). Germline V gene data show CDR1 as MGHRA and CDR2 as YSYEKL. The CDR3 is 17 amino acids. Trimming cost V 5 bases and J 2 bases, with 16 bases left between them. In nucleotides, the CDR3 is TGCGCCAGCAGCTCACAGGGTAGTGGACCCTATAATTCACCCCTCCACTTT. It specifies CASSSQGSGPYNSPLHF.

The CDR3 spells CASSLEARDTFSYEQYF. The CDR3 DNA reads TGTGCCAGCAGCTTGGAGGCTCGGGATACCTTCTCCTACGAGCAGTACTTC. The J gene is TRBJ2-7, the V gene TRBV7-8; possible D gene TRBD2, 5 bases. Trimming cost V 3 bases and J 0 bases, with 18 bases left between them. The CDR3 runs to 17 residues. CDR1 is SGHVS and CDR2 is FQNEAQ in the germline V gene.

The V and J genes are TRBV21-1 and TRBJ2-1; TRBD2, the table's D call, was not compared with the DNA. TRBV21-1 is termed a pseudogene. The CDR3 consists of 19 residues. The CDR3, as DNA: TGTGCCAGCAGCAAAGTTGGGATTTCGGAGGGCCTTGCCTACAATGAGCAGTTCTTC. Its translation is CASSKVGISEGLAYNEQFF.

The chain combines TRBV7-9 with TRBJ2-1; D perhaps matches TRBD2 (7 bases). CDR3 size: 16 residues. Germline values: CDR1 SEHNR, CDR2 FQNEAQ (reference sequence). The V end was cut by 3 bases, the J end by 8 bases, with 20 bases between. The DNA for the CDR3 is TGTGCCAGCAGCTTGGGGGGGTGGAGGGGGGGCGATGAGCAGTTCTTC. Translated: CASSLGGWRGGDEQFF.

A single count supports this clone. V gene TRBV4-1 combines with J gene TRBJ2-7, with D possibly TRBD1 on 5 matching bases. CDR1 and CDR2 from the germline V gene are MGHRA and YSYEKL. The CDR3 length is 17 residues. Trimming removed 4 bases at V and 1 base at J, with 20 bases between. The chain's CDR3 is CASSPFLQDKGSYEQYF. As DNA, the CDR3 is TGCGCCAGCAGCCCATTTTTACAGGACAAGGGATCCTACGAGCAGTACTTC.

The chain couples TRBV29-1 to TRBJ1-3; D not resolved. This CDR3 comprises 14 residues. Trimming took off 4 bases at V and 1 base at J, with 11 bases between the two ends. Germline V gene sequence: CDR1 SQVTM, CDR2 ANQGSEA. The DNA for the CDR3 is TGCAGCGTTGCGGGAAAGGCATCTGGAAACACCATATATTTT. Translation gives CSVAGKASGNTIYF.

J is TRBJ2-5 and V is TRBV11-3; the D gene is possibly TRBD1 (5 bases). From germline, CDR1 is SGHNT and CDR2 YENEEA. V lost 5 bases, J lost 1 base, and 14 bases lay in between. The CDR3 is 15 residues long. The CDR3 here is CASSEGVTRQETQYF. The CDR3 DNA is TGTGCCAGCAGCGAAGGGGTTACTCGCCAAGAGACCCAGTACTTC.

The CDR3, as DNA: TGTGCCTGGAGTCGGGAAGGGCCCTACGAGCAGTACTTC. It specifies CAWSREGPYEQYF. This rearrangement joins TRBV30 to TRBJ2-7; weak D call: TRBD2 (5 bases). CDR3 length equals 13 residues. Germline-derived CDR1 and CDR2 are GTSNPN and SVGIG (reference sequence). V shed 2 bases and J shed 2 bases, with 10 bases lying between them.

This chain links TRBV5-6 with TRBJ1-2; D gene ambiguous. CDR1 SGHDT and CDR2 YYEEEE come from the germline V gene. The V end was cut by 4 bases, the J end by 2 bases, with 12 bases between. This CDR3 has 14 residues. The CDR3 DNA reads as TGTGCCAGCAGCGTACTGACTCCGAACTATGGCTACACCTTC. It is translated as CASSVLTPNYGYTF.

J is TRBJ2-7 and V is TRBV27; 11 nucleotides align to TRBD2. This CDR3 is 14 amino acids long. Germline lookup yields CDR1 MNHEY and CDR2 SMNVEV (reference sequence). V lost 7 bases and J lost 4; bases outside the gene matches: 6. The CDR3 region has the DNA TGTGCCAGCATGGGACTAGCGGAGAATTACGAGCAGTACTTC. Translated: CASMGLAENYEQYF.

The chain uses TRBV6-5 and TRBJ1-4, with TRBD1 as a possible D gene (5 bases). CDR1 is MNHEY, CDR2 SVGAGI, per germline. V was trimmed by 6 bases and J by 8 bases, leaving 19 bases between them. The CDR3 is 15 residues long. The CDR3: CASRRDSKGREKLFF. DNA for the CDR3: TGTGCCAGCAGGCGAGACAGCAAAGGGAGGGAAAAACTGTTTTTT.

This sequence joins TRBV9 and TRBJ2-3, with 10 nucleotides matching TRBD2. V trimming: 4 bases; J trimming: 3 bases; junction bases outside the gene matches: 5. The germline V gene has CDR1 SGDLS and CDR2 YYNGEE. The CDR3 has 15 residues. The CDR3 sequence: CASSITSGETDTQYF. As DNA, the CDR3 is TGTGCCAGCAGCATTACTAGCGGGGAAACAGATACGCAGTATTTT.

This clone was seen a handful of times. This chain links TRBV5-1 with TRBJ2-1, with TRBD2 as a possible D gene (7 bases). Per germline, CDR1 SGHRS and CDR2 YFSETQ. The CDR3 covers 16 residues. Trimming left V 5 bases short and J 0 bases short, with 15 bases between. CDR3 in DNA: TGCGCCAGCAGTCCAGCGGGACAAAGCTCCTACAATGAGCAGTTCTTC. This codes for CASSPAGQSSYNEQFF.

V usage is TRBV28 and J usage is TRBJ1-1; the D gene is possibly TRBD1 (6 bases). In germline, CDR1 is MDHEN, CDR2 SYDVKM. The germline V and J ends were trimmed by 10 bases and 1 base, with 19 bases remaining between them. The CDR3 totals 15 residues. The CDR3 is CATAEFRGRNTEAFF. CDR3 DNA: TGTGCCACCGCCGAATTCAGGGGTCGGAACACTGAAGCTTTCTTT.